The sequence of this T cell receptor (beta chain) was determined in a study of shared clonotypes between healthy human individuals. Per the germline V gene, CDR1 is SEHNR and CDR2 is FQNEAQ (reference sequence). The CDR3 sequence is 14 residues long. V dropped 3 bases and J dropped 7 bases, with 13 bases sitting between them. TCRdb's copy holds only in-frame clones and misses some; the assay was immunoSEQ multiplex PCR. The table has some 2,500,000 clones, approximately 93% seen once. Sequenced: naive CD4+ T cells from PBMCs. Stated subset: CD45RA+ positively selected. This TCR derives from a man between 18 and 29 years old in good health. Some clones in this sample may be carry-over from other donors' samples. This chain links TRBV7-9 with TRBJ2-1, with D perhaps matching TRBD1 or TRBD2 (5 bases each). DNA for the CDR3: TGTGCCAGCAGCTTTCCGGGACGCGAAAATGAGCAGTTCTTC. Protein product: CASSFPGRENEQFF.